The subject of this entry is one T cell receptor beta chain. Its antigen is not known. The data stem from a study of vaccination and CD4 T cells after COVID-19. The wider study: The post-COVID samples were taken a median roughly 94 days after diagnosis, anywhere from 35 to 161. The interval from dose two to post-vaccine sampling had a median of roughly 70 days, and it ranged from 14 to 241.

CDR3 length: 12 amino acids. V was pared by 7 bases and J by 3 bases, with 9 bases between. Germline CDR1 MDHEN, CDR2 SYDVKM. Scientists ran DNA taken from cultured CD4+ T cells through the Oncomine TCR Beta short-read assay for sequencing. MiXCR was run by TCRdb on the PCR reads, yielding one entry per CDR3 protein. The table shows 20,000 to 30,000 distinct CDR3 sequences, with under 70% occurring only once. Treatment indicated: roughly 10-day PBMC culture with coronavirus spike peptide pools or control peptides (ViraFEST assay). Antigen-specific T cells were expanded with peptide pools by ViraFEST, and TCRs were then sequenced. Findings of the study overall: Only relatively few convalescent patients were studied, and early post-infection timepoints were not analyzed.

The V call is TRBV28, the J call TRBJ1-2; D is unresolved. The receptor was derived from a human donor who had recovered from COVID-19. The sample comprised CD4+ T cells from blood, cultured in vitro. The CDR3: CASTEVDYGYTF. The CDR3 DNA sequence: TGTGCCAGCACGGAGGTTGACTATGGCTACACCTTC.